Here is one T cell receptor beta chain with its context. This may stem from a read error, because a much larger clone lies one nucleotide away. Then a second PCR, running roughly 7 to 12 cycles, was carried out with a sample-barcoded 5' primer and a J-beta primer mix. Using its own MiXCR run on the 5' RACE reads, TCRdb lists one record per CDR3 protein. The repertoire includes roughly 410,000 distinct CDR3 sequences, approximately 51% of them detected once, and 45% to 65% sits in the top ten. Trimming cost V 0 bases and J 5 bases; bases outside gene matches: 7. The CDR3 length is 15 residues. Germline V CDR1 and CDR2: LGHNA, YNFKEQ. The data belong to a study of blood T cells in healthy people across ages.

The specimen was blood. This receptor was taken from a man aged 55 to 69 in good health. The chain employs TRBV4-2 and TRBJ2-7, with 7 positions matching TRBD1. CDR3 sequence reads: CASSQDHRGEDEQYF. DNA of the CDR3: TGTGCCAGCAGCCAAGACCACAGGGGCGAAGACGAGCAGTACTTC.